This is a list of T cell receptor beta chains from one sample in a study of cytomegalovirus exposure and HLA in healthy donors. Profiling relied on immunoSEQ multiplex PCR, and the TCRdb table lists in-frame clones only, not all of them. The sample has tens of thousands of clones; around 96% are singletons. Sequencing was done on a sample of PBMCs. The receptors originated from a man between 18 and 29 years old in good health and CMV-seronegative. Both conserved end residues are part of each CDR3. The order of the fields is CDR3 DNA, CDR3 protein, J gene, D gene, CDR3 length, V gene. A D gene is named only where the DNA matches it firmly.

CDR3 DNA: TGTGCCAGCAGCTTACTAGCGGGAGGGTCAGATACGCAGTATTTT
CDR3 protein: CASSLLAGGSDTQYF
J gene: TRBJ2-3
D gene: TRBD2
CDR3 length: 15
V gene: TRBV5-6

CDR3 DNA: TGCGCCAGCAGCCAAGTATGGGAGACCAATCAGCCCCAGCATTTT
CDR3 protein: CASSQVWETNQPQHF
J gene: TRBJ1-5
D gene: NA
CDR3 length: 15
V gene: TRBV4-1

CDR3 DNA: TGTGCCAGCAGTAGAACAGGGGGCGCCAGCTATGGCTACACCTTC
CDR3 protein: CASSRTGGASYGYTF
J gene: TRBJ1-2
D gene: TRBD1
CDR3 length: 15
V gene: TRBV27

CDR3 DNA: TGCAGTGCTAGGAGGAATGAGCAGTTCTTC
CDR3 protein: CSARRNEQFF
J gene: TRBJ2-1
D gene: NA
CDR3 length: 10
V gene: TRBV20-1

CDR3 DNA: TGTGCCTGGAGTGTACTTGCGGGAACAGATACGCAGTATTTT
CDR3 protein: CAWSVLAGTDTQYF
J gene: TRBJ2-3
D gene: NA
CDR3 length: 14
V gene: TRBV30

CDR3 DNA: TGCAGCGTTGAACTTCAGGGGTCAAGGGAGACCCAGTACTTC
CDR3 protein: CSVELQGSRETQYF
J gene: TRBJ2-5
D gene: NA
CDR3 length: 14
V gene: TRBV29-1

CDR3 DNA: TGTGCCAGCAGCCCGACTTCACTAGGCGCTGAAGCTTTCTTT
CDR3 protein: CASSPTSLGAEAFF
J gene: TRBJ1-1
D gene: NA
CDR3 length: 14
V gene: TRBV13

CDR3 DNA: TGTGCCAGCAGCTATAGGACAGTCGAGCAGTACTTC
CDR3 protein: CASSYRTVEQYF
J gene: TRBJ2-7
D gene: NA
CDR3 length: 12
V gene: TRBV11-2

CDR3 DNA: TGTGCCAGCAGCAAAGTAAGCGGTCCGGGGACCCAGTACTTC
CDR3 protein: CASSKVSGPGTQYF
J gene: TRBJ2-5
D gene: NA
CDR3 length: 14
V gene: TRBV21-1

CDR3 DNA: TGCGCCAGCCCTGCGGGGCGCGGTTTCTACGAGCAGTACTTC
CDR3 protein: CASPAGRGFYEQYF
J gene: TRBJ2-7
D gene: NA
CDR3 length: 14
V gene: TRBV4-1

CDR3 DNA: TGTGCCAGCAGTCCCTCCTCTAGAGGGTTTGCCGAGCAGTACTTC
CDR3 protein: CASSPSSRGFAEQYF
J gene: TRBJ2-7
D gene: NA
CDR3 length: 15
V gene: TRBV6-5

CDR3 DNA: TGCGCCAGCAGCCATGGAGGGAGGGGACTAACAGTCTACGAGCAGTACTTC
CDR3 protein: CASSHGGRGLTVYEQYF
J gene: TRBJ2-7
D gene: TRBD2
CDR3 length: 17
V gene: TRBV5-1

CDR3 DNA: TGTGCCAGCAGTGAACTGGGGGGGCACGGAAACACCATATATTTT
CDR3 protein: CASSELGGHGNTIYF
J gene: TRBJ1-3
D gene: NA
CDR3 length: 15
V gene: TRBV6-1

CDR3 DNA: TGTGCCAGTAGTCAGGGGGGATACGCAGAGCAGTACTTC
CDR3 protein: CASSQGGYAEQYF
J gene: TRBJ2-7
D gene: NA
CDR3 length: 13
V gene: TRBV19